This T cell receptor (beta chain) was profiled in a study of blood T cell repertoires in COVID-19. Study-level information: Spain, Italy and the United States supplied samples that represented acute and convalescent COVID-19.

CDR1 and CDR2 from the germline V gene are SGHRS and YFSETQ. The CDR3 contains 13 residues. V gave up 0 bases and J gave up 2 bases, with 3 bases separating them. Only in-frame clones appear in the TCRdb table, and some are missing; sequencing was by immunoSEQ multiplex PCR. The sample gives some 230,000 clones, 80% to 90% of which show up once; approximately 3.4% is in the top ten. The study recruited people aged roughly 18 to 95 years across approximately 23 US areas. This clone was recorded only once. The chain employs TRBV5-1 and TRBJ1-5, with D hard to call. Sequencing was performed on PBMCs or T cells enriched from blood (not recorded which). The sequence was obtained from a woman aged 18 to 35 in a cohort exposed to, infected with or recovered from COVID-19 (not recorded which). In nucleotides, the CDR3 is TGCGCCAGCAGCTTGGCAGGCAATCAGCCCCAGCATTTT. This sequence encodes CASSLAGNQPQHF.